A single sample gave rise to the 6 T cell receptor beta chains below, sequenced in a study of response to subunit inactivated influenza vaccine. MiXCR was run by TCRdb on the RT-PCR reads, yielding one entry per CDR3 protein. The repertoire has more than 550,000 distinct CDR3 sequences, over 9% of them found once; the top ten carry more than 9.5%. These sequences were also reported in another study, on T cells expressing NK-cell markers. From that second work: Production of TCR beta cDNA relied on 5'RACE template switching with UMIs.

Sequenced here: PBMCs from blood, sampled on the day of vaccination. The receptor set was obtained from a man aged 50 or older who received an inactivated influenza vaccine.

This clonotype was counted only a few times. The V and J genes are TRBV11-2 and TRBJ2-1, with TRBD2 matching 8 bases. Germline CDR1 and CDR2: SGHAT and FQNNGV. The ends lost 6 bases at V and 13 bases at J; junction bases unmatched: 5. The CDR3 spans 11 residues. CDR3 bases: TGTGCCAGCAGATCAGCGGGGGTTCAGTTCTTC. It translates to CASRSAGVQFF.

This clonotype occurred a few times. This chain uses TRBV20-1 with TRBJ2-7; D not resolved. The V end was cut by 0 bases, the J end by 2 bases, with 11 bases between. CDR1 DFQATT and CDR2 SNEGSKA come from the germline V gene (reference sequence). The CDR3 totals 14 residues. CDR3 DNA: TGCAGTGCTAGAGATCGGCAGTGGGCCTACGAGCAGTACTTC. It is translated as CSARDRQWAYEQYF.

This rearrangement joins TRBV4-1 to TRBJ2-2; D is unclear. V was trimmed by 3 bases and J by 0 bases, leaving 8 bases between them. CDR1 and CDR2 (germline): MGHRA, YSYEKL. There are 15 residues in the CDR3. The CDR3 is CASSHGETNTGELFF. CDR3 sequence (DNA): TGCGCCAGCAGCCACGGCGAAACGAACACCGGGGAGCTGTTTTTT.

This clonotype was counted between two and nine times. The CDR3 coding sequence is TGCAGCGGGAGCAGTGGTTCCTACGAGCAGTACTTC. It yields the protein CSGSSGSYEQYF. The rearrangement links TRBV29-1 to TRBJ2-7; D is ambiguous. CDR1 SQVTM and CDR2 ANQGSEA come from the germline V gene. There are 12 residues in the CDR3. V lost 7 bases, J lost 1 base, and 11 bases lay in between.

This chain links TRBV28 with TRBJ2-3, with D tentatively TRBD2 (5 bases). The CDR3 loop spans 16 amino acids. With 3 bases removed from V and 2 bases from J, the gap between germline ends came to 15 bases. The germline V gene has CDR1 MDHEN and CDR2 SYDVKM. DNA for the CDR3: TGTGCCAGCAGTTTCGGGGTTCTATCGGACACAGATACGCAGTATTTT. As protein: CASSFGVLSDTDTQYF.

The chain uses TRBV20-1 and TRBJ2-5; weak D call: TRBD2 (5 bases). Trimming left V 6 bases short and J 4 bases short, with 12 bases between. The V gene's germline CDR1 is DFQATT and CDR2 SNEGSKA (reference sequence). The length of the CDR3 is 12 residues. The CDR3 nucleotides read TGCAGTGCCCCGGGGAAACTAGAGACCCAGTACTTC. Encoded protein: CSAPGKLETQYF.